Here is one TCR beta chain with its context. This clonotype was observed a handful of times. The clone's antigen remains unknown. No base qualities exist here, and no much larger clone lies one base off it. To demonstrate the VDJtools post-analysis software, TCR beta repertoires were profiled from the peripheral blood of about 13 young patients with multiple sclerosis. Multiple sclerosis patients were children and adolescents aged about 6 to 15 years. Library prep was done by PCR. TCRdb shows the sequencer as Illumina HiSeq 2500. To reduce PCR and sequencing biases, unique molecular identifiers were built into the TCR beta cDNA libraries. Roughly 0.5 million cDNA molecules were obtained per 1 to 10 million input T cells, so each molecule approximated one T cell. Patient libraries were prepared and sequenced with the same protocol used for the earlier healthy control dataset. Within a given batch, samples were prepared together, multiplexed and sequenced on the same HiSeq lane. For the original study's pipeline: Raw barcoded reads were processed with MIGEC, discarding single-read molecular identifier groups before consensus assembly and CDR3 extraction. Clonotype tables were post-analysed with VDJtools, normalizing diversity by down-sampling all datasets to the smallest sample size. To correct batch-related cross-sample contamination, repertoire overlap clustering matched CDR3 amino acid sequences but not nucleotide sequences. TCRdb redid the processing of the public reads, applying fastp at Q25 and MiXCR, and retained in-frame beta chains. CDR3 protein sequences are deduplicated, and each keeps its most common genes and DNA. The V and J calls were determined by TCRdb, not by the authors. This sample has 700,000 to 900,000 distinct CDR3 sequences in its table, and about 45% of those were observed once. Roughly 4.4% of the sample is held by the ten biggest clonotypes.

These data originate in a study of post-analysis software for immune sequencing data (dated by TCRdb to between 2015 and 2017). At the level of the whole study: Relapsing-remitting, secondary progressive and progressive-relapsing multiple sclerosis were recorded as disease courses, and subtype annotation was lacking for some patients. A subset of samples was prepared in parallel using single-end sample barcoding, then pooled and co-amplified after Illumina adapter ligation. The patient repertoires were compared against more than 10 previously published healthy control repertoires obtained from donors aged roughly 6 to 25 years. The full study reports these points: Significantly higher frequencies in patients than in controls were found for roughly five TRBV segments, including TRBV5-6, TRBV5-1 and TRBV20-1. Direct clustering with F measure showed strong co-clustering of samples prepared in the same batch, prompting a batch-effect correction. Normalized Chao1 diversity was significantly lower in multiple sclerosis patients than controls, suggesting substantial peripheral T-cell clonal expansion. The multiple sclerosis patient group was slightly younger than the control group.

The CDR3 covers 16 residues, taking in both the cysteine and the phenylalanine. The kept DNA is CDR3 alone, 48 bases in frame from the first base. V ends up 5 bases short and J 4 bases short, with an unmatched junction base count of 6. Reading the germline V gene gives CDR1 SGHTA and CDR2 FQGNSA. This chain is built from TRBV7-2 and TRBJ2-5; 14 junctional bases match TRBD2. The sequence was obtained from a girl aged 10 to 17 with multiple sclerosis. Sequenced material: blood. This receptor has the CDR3 CASSVTGTSGRETQYF. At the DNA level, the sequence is TGTGCCAGCAGCGTAACCGGGACTAGCGGGAGAGAGACCCAGTACTTC.